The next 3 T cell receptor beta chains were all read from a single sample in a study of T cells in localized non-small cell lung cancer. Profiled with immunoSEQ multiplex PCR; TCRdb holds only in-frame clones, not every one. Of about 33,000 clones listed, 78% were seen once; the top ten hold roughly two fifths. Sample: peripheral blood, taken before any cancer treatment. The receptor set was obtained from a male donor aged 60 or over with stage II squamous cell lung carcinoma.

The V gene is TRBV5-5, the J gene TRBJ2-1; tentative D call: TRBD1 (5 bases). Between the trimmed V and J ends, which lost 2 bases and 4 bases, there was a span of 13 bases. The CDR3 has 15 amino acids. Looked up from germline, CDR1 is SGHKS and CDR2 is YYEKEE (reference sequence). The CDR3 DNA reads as TGTGCCAGCAGCTTATCCCCCCAGGGTTACAATGAGCAGTTCTTC. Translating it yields CASSLSPQGYNEQFF.

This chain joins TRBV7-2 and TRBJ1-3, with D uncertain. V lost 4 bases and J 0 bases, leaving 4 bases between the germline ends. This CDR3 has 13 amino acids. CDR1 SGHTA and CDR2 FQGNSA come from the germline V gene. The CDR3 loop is CASSSSSGNTIYF. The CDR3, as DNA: TGTGCCAGCAGCTCGTCCTCTGGAAACACCATATATTTT.

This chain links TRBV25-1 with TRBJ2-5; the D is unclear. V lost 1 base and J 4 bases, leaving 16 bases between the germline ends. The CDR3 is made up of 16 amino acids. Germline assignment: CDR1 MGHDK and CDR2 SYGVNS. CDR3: CASSESGNKIRETQYF. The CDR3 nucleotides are TGTGCCAGCAGTGAATCGGGTAATAAGATCCGAGAGACCCAGTACTTC. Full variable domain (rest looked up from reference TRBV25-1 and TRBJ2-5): EADIYQTPRYLVIGTGKKITLECSQTMGHDKMYWYQQDPGMELHLIHYSYGVNSTEKGDLSSESTVSRIRTEHFPLTLESARPSHTSQYLCASSESGNKIRETQYFGPGTRLLVL.